The 27 T cell receptor beta chains listed next were all sequenced from one sample in a study of blood T cell repertoires in COVID-19 (dated by TCRdb to about 2020). The library relied on the immunoSEQ multiplex PCR assay. TCRdb took this table from immuneACCESS and kept in-frame rearrangements with V and J called. Such tables lack part of the clones; where checked against another copy, unresolved V genes explain under half of the gap, and the rest is unexplained. This sample comprises roughly 300,000 clones, 85% to 90% of them detected only once. The ten largest account for about 4.1% of the sample. The sample was PBMCs or T cells enriched from blood (not recorded which). The source is a man aged 25-40 years who had recovered from COVID-19.

The V and J genes are TRBV2 and TRBJ2-4; possible D gene TRBD2, 5 bases. Germline loops: CDR1 SNHLY, CDR2 FYNNEI. The V end was cut by 6 bases, the J end by 3 bases, with 9 bases between. The CDR3 consists of 13 residues. The CDR3 coding sequence is TGTGCCAGCAGCGGGGAATACAAAAACATTCAGTACTTC. It encodes CASSGEYKNIQYF.

This chain joins TRBV28 and TRBJ2-7; D possibly corresponds to TRBD2 (5 bases). The CDR3 runs 13 residues. The germline CDR1 and CDR2 sequences are MDHEN and SYDVKM. The germline V and J ends were trimmed by 5 bases and 2 bases, with 10 bases remaining between them. The DNA of the CDR3 is TGTGCCAGCAGTGGAGGAAAGGCCTACGAGCAGTACTTC. It translates to CASSGGKAYEQYF.

The rearrangement joins TRBV2 to TRBJ2-3, with D perhaps TRBD1 (6 bases). Germline assignment: CDR1 SNHLY and CDR2 FYNNEI. The CDR3 runs 16 residues. V was clipped by 3 bases and J by 1 base, with 14 bases between them. This CDR3 reads CASSDRGKGGTDTQYF. The CDR3 DNA sequence: TGTGCCAGCAGTGATCGGGGCAAGGGGGGCACAGATACGCAGTATTTT.

The chain has TRBV29-1 and TRBJ1-1, with D possibly matching TRBD1 (5 bases). Germline lookup yields CDR1 SQVTM and CDR2 ANQGSEA. V lost 6 bases to trimming and J lost 0 bases, with 11 bases between them. The CDR3 runs 13 residues. CDR3 bases: TGCAGCGTAGCGGGACTGATGAACACTGAAGCTTTCTTT. Amino acids: CSVAGLMNTEAFF.

The chain combines TRBV4-2 with TRBJ2-1; the match to TRBD2 covers 8 bases. With V trimmed by 8 bases and J by 3 bases, 6 bases remained unmatched. There are 14 residues in the CDR3. Per the germline V gene, CDR1 is LGHNA and CDR2 is YNFKEQ. The CDR3 sequence: CASSLSGGYNEQFF. CDR3 DNA sequence: TGTGCCAGCTCGCTAAGCGGGGGCTACAATGAGCAGTTCTTC.

In its sample, this clone was seen once. The gene calls are TRBV27 and TRBJ2-3, with TRBD2 as a possible D gene (5 bases). Trimming removed 2 bases at V and 2 bases at J, with 14 bases between. The CDR3 consists of 16 residues. From germline, CDR1 is MNHEY and CDR2 SMNVEV (reference sequence). CDR3 DNA sequence: TGTGCCAGCAGTTTAAGAGGGCCCAGATACACAGATACGCAGTATTTT. Translating gives CASSLRGPRYTDTQYF.

The chain couples TRBV27 to TRBJ2-5; 16 bases agree with TRBD2. This CDR3 has 17 amino acids. The germline CDR1 and CDR2 sequences are MNHEY and SMNVEV (reference sequence). Germline trimming cut 5 bases from V and 4 bases from J; bases unmatched to any gene: 7. Written as DNA, the CDR3 is TGTGCCAGCAGTCCGGGGACTAGCGGGGGGGTTGGAGAGACCCAGTACTTC. It codes for CASSPGTSGGVGETQYF.

The chain uses TRBV15 and TRBJ1-3; D gene uncertain. Germline V gene data show CDR1 as LNHNV and CDR2 as YYDKDF (reference sequence). The CDR3 is 15 residues long. V lost 0 bases, J lost 0 bases, and 6 bases lay in between. CDR3 residues: CATSRDLLSGNTIYF. The CDR3 DNA follows: TGTGCCACCAGCAGAGACCTCCTCTCTGGAAACACCATATATTTT.

J is TRBJ1-3 and V is TRBV11-3; D call uncertain. CDR1 is SGHNT, CDR2 YENEEA, per germline. This CDR3 comprises 15 residues. The V gene lost 5 bases and the J gene lost 0 bases, with 11 bases spanning the gap. CDR3 nucleotide sequence: TGTGCCAGCAGCCCCGGCCGGAGCTCTGGAAACACCATATATTTT. Translated, it gives CASSPGRSSGNTIYF.

The rearrangement joins TRBV28 to TRBJ1-3, with a possible D match to TRBD1 (5 bases). This CDR3 has 16 residues. V lost 5 bases and J lost 3, with 17 bases in between. Germline V lookup: CDR1 MDHEN, CDR2 SYDVKM. The CDR3 nucleotides read TGTGCCAGCAGTCCCTCAGGGATCCCTTATGGAAACACCATATATTTT. It is translated as CASSPSGIPYGNTIYF.

DNA for the CDR3: TGTGCCAGCGGCCGCACGGAGCAGTTCTTC. Its translation is CASGRTEQFF. This sequence joins TRBV6-5 and TRBJ2-1; no clear D gene. The CDR3 is 10 amino acids. The germline V gene has CDR1 MNHEY and CDR2 SVGAGI. V was shortened by 8 bases and J by 10 bases, with 9 bases between the two germline ends.

This clone was seen only once. The V gene is TRBV7-9, the J gene TRBJ2-3; 7 bases are a match to TRBD2. This CDR3 comprises 17 residues. The germline V gene has CDR1 SEHNR and CDR2 FQNEAQ (reference sequence). After removal of 5 bases from V and 0 bases from J, the junction contained 11 bases not matched to a gene. The CDR3 reads CASSPRGGSRSTDTQYF. In DNA, the CDR3 is TGTGCCAGCAGCCCCAGAGGCGGGAGCAGAAGCACAGATACGCAGTATTTT.

V usage is TRBV5-1 and J usage is TRBJ2-7; 8 nucleotides match TRBD1. With 4 bases clipped from V and 2 bases from J, the junction kept 5 bases outside the gene matches. Germline CDR1 is SGHRS and CDR2 is YFSETQ. The CDR3 loop spans 14 amino acids. CDR3 sequence: CASSLTTGAYEQYF. As DNA, the CDR3 is TGCGCCAGCAGCCTGACGACAGGGGCCTACGAGCAGTACTTC.

J is TRBJ1-1 and V is TRBV7-9; 8 bases fit TRBD1. This CDR3 is built from 14 residues. V trimming: 5 bases; J trimming: 5 bases; junction bases outside the gene matches: 7. CDR1 and CDR2 from the germline V gene are SEHNR and FQNEAQ (reference sequence). The CDR3 DNA reads TGTGCCAGCAGCGTAACAGGGGGAGGAACTGAAGCTTTCTTT. This encodes CASSVTGGGTEAFF.

This chain joins TRBV6-5 and TRBJ2-7, with 7 positions matching TRBD2. The CDR3 is 16 residues long. Germline lookup yields CDR1 MNHEY and CDR2 SVGAGI. Trimming at V came to 3 bases and at J to 4 bases, leaving 12 bases not matched to a gene. The CDR3 protein is CASSYRPGSGVYEQYF. CDR3 DNA: TGTGCCAGCAGTTATCGCCCCGGGAGCGGGGTATACGAGCAGTACTTC.

The chain has TRBV30 and TRBJ2-5, with 14 bases identical to TRBD2. The CDR3 is 16 amino acids. CDR1 GTSNPN and CDR2 SVGIG come from the germline V gene (reference sequence). J gave up 7 bases and V 0 bases, and 7 bases lay outside the gene matches. The chain's CDR3 is CAWSVRLAGGLGTQYF. The CDR3 region has the DNA TGTGCCTGGAGTGTACGACTAGCGGGAGGGCTTGGGACCCAGTACTTC.

The J gene is TRBJ2-3, the V gene TRBV19; 7 bases agree with TRBD1. The CDR3 is 16 amino acids. V was pared by 0 bases and J by 6 bases, with 9 bases of the junction left unmatched. The V gene's germline CDR1 is LNHDA and CDR2 SQIVND (reference sequence). In nucleotides, the CDR3 is TGTGCCAGTAGTATAGATCTGACAGGGAAAGACGATACGCAGTATTTT. It is translated as CASSIDLTGKDDTQYF.

This sequence joins TRBV10-1 and TRBJ2-2; 13 bases match TRBD2. Germline values: CDR1 WNHNN, CDR2 SYGVQD (reference sequence). This CDR3 comprises 15 residues. Germline trimming cut 3 bases from V and 6 bases from J; bases unmatched to any gene: 1. The CDR3 nucleotides are TGCGCCAGCAGTGAAGGACTAGCGGGGGCCGGGGAGCTGTTTTTT. Translated: CASSEGLAGAGELFF.

The genes are TRBV9 and TRBJ2-2, with TRBD2 as a possible D gene (7 bases). The V end was cut by 4 bases, the J end by 5 bases, with 24 bases between. In germline, CDR1 is SGDLS, CDR2 YYNGEE. The CDR3 is made up of 18 amino acids. CDR3 sequence (DNA): TGTGCCAGCAGCCTAAAGGGTTTAGGGGGGGCACATACCGGGGAGCTGTTTTTT. Its protein product is CASSLKGLGGAHTGELFF.

This clone appeared a few times. This sample includes further DNA sequences coding for the same CDR3. This chain joins TRBV19 and TRBJ1-1, with D possibly being TRBD1 (5 bases). This CDR3 has 13 residues. Germline V gene data show CDR1 as LNHDA and CDR2 as SQIVND (reference sequence). V lost 5 bases and J lost 0, with 7 bases in between. The CDR3 spells CASSLGLNTEAFF. The CDR3 region has the DNA TGTGCCAGTAGTTTGGGGCTGAACACTGAAGCTTTCTTT.

This rearrangement joins TRBV19 to TRBJ1-1, with a possible D match to TRBD1 (5 bases). V was clipped by 4 bases and J by 5 bases, with 14 bases between them. CDR3 length: 14 residues. Germline-derived CDR1 and CDR2 are LNHDA and SQIVND (reference sequence). CDR3 region: CASSNLGGRTEAFF. Written as DNA, the CDR3 is TGTGCCAGTAGTAATTTGGGGGGGAGGACTGAAGCTTTCTTT.

The chain joins TRBV15 to TRBJ1-4, with TRBD1 as a possible D gene (6 bases). Trimming removed 5 bases from V and 1 base from J, with 14 bases in between. This CDR3 contains 16 residues. Germline V gives CDR1 LNHNV, CDR2 YYDKDF (reference sequence). In DNA form, the CDR3 reads TGTGCCACCAGCCCCCGGCAGGGGCAAACTAATGAAAAACTGTTTTTT. Translating gives CATSPRQGQTNEKLFF. Together with reference TRBV15 and TRBJ1-4, the CDR3 gives the full variable domain: DAMVIQNPRYQVTQFGKPVTLSCSQTLNHNVMYWYQQKSSQAPKLLFHYYDKDFNNEADTPDNFQSRRPNTSFCFLDIRSPGLGDTAMYLCATSPRQGQTNEKLFFGSGTQLSVL.

The rearrangement links TRBV29-1 to TRBJ1-2; 8 bases agree with TRBD1. This CDR3 is built from 13 residues. From germline, CDR1 is SQVTM and CDR2 ANQGSEA. V shed 6 bases and J 4 bases; nucleotides not matched to a gene: 7. The CDR3: CSVRQGSIYGYTF. CDR3 bases: TGCAGCGTGAGACAGGGGTCTATCTATGGCTACACCTTC.

V is TRBV13 and J is TRBJ2-7, with no clear D. Germline V lookup: CDR1 PRHDT, CDR2 FYEKMQ (reference sequence). The CDR3 covers 14 residues. Trimming removed 0 bases from V and 3 bases from J, with 9 bases in between. The CDR3 here is CASSLGRRVYEQYF. The CDR3, as DNA: TGTGCCAGCAGCTTAGGGCGGAGAGTCTACGAGCAGTACTTC. The whole variable domain, remainder taken from reference TRBV13 and TRBJ2-7, is AAGVIQSPRHLIKEKRETATLKCYPIPRHDTVYWYQQGPGQDPQFLISFYEKMQSDKGSIPDRFSAQQFSDYHSELNMSSLELGDSALYFCASSLGRRVYEQYFGPGTRLTVT.

The chain links TRBV19 to TRBJ2-6; the D is unclear. V lost 5 bases and J lost 7, with 9 bases in between. The V gene's germline CDR1 is LNHDA and CDR2 SQIVND (reference sequence). This CDR3 has 13 residues. The CDR3 is CASSERQANVLTF. Here the CDR3 DNA reads TGTGCCAGTAGTGAGAGACAAGCCAACGTCCTGACTTTC.

This chain uses TRBV9 with TRBJ2-7; D may be TRBD1 (5 bases). V lost 3 bases and J lost 3, with 13 bases in between. CDR3 size: 14 residues. Looked up from germline, CDR1 is SGDLS and CDR2 is YYNGEE. The CDR3: CASSEQVSLYEQYF. In nucleotides, the CDR3 is TGTGCCAGCAGCGAACAGGTGTCCCTCTACGAGCAGTACTTC. The complete variable domain, with remaining parts taken from reference TRBV9 and TRBJ2-7, reads DSGVTQTPKHLITATGQRVTLRCSPRSGDLSVYWYQQSLDQGLQFLIQYYNGEERAKGNILERFSAQQFPDLHSELNLSSLELGDSALYFCASSEQVSLYEQYFGPGTRLTVT.

The rearrangement links TRBV6-5 to TRBJ2-1, with a possible D match to TRBD2 (6 bases). Trimming cost V 4 bases and J 0 bases, with 13 bases left between them. Germline V gene sequence: CDR1 MNHEY, CDR2 SVGAGI. The CDR3 totals 16 residues. This CDR3 is CASSFSTSYSYNEQFF. CDR3 coding DNA: TGTGCCAGCAGTTTTTCAACTAGCTACTCCTACAATGAGCAGTTCTTC.